The 14 T cell receptor beta chains below were found in one sample sequenced in a study of blood T cell repertoires in COVID-19. Assay: immunoSEQ multiplex PCR; the TCRdb copy retains only in-frame clones and omits some. This table has 150,000 to 180,000 clones, approximately 85% appearing once. Sequencing was performed on peripheral blood. These receptors all stem from a man in his 60s with COVID-19, enrolled during active disease.

This chain links TRBV24-1 with TRBJ2-1, with 10 bases identical to TRBD1. CDR1 KGHDR and CDR2 SFDVKD come from the germline V gene. J lost 7 bases, V lost 7 bases, and 6 bases had no gene match. This CDR3 has 14 residues. CDR3 region: CATRGTGDWNEQFF. For the CDR3, the DNA is TGTGCCACCAGGGGGACAGGGGACTGGAATGAGCAGTTCTTC.

This clone was seen a few times. The CDR3 coding sequence is TGTGCCAGCTCACCCTCAGTGTCTAGCACAGATACGCAGTATTTT. This encodes CASSPSVSSTDTQYF. The V and J genes are TRBV18 and TRBJ2-3; no reliable D call. V lost 3 bases and J lost 0, with 10 bases in between. The CDR3 spans 15 residues. Germline V gene sequence: CDR1 KGHSH, CDR2 LQKENI.

The genes are TRBV7-9 and TRBJ1-4; D remains ambiguous. This CDR3 has 12 amino acids. Germline V gene lookup returns CDR1 SEHNR and CDR2 FQNEAQ (reference sequence). Trimming took 4 bases from V and 8 from J, leaving 8 bases between them. CDR3 region: CASSSVREKLFF. The CDR3 DNA is TGTGCCAGCAGCTCAGTACGAGAAAAACTGTTTTTT.

The chain combines TRBV11-3 with TRBJ2-2, with 9 bases matching TRBD1. The germline CDR1 and CDR2 sequences are SGHNT and YENEEA. V dropped 5 bases and J dropped 3; count of bases not matched to a gene: 4. The CDR3 runs 15 residues. CDR3: CASSTTGGDTGELFF. In nucleotides, the CDR3 is TGTGCCAGCAGCACGACAGGGGGGGACACCGGGGAGCTGTTTTTT.

The V call is TRBV4-3, the J call TRBJ1-2; TRBD1 aligns across 8 bases. Germline trimming cut 6 bases from V and 3 bases from J; bases unmatched to any gene: 3. This CDR3 has 13 amino acids. Per germline, CDR1 LGHNA and CDR2 YSLEER. CDR3 DNA sequence: TGCGCCAGCAGTCCGACAGGGGACTATGGCTACACCTTC. Translating it yields CASSPTGDYGYTF.

Note on this clone: The junction shows a germline mismatch at one end, possibly a read error. The same CDR3 also results from other DNA sequences found in this sample. V and J are TRBV30 and TRBJ1-4; D gene uncertain. The CDR3 sequence is 14 residues long. Germline CDR1 reads GTSNPN; CDR2 reads SVGIG (reference sequence). CDR3 in DNA: TGTGCCTGGAGTTTGGGAGACCTTAATGAAAAGCTGTTTTTT. Protein product: CAWSLGDLNEKLFF.

J is TRBJ1-1 and V is TRBV30, with a weak D call TRBD1 (5 bases). V shed 2 bases and J shed 0 bases, with 10 bases lying between them. This CDR3 is built from 14 residues. Germline CDR1 is GTSNPN and CDR2 is SVGIG (reference sequence). Here the CDR3 reads CAWSNSGMNTEAFF. CDR3 DNA: TGTGCCTGGAGTAATTCAGGGATGAACACTGAAGCTTTCTTT.

The J gene is TRBJ1-2, the V gene TRBV7-2; 9 positions agree with TRBD1. CDR1 and CDR2 (germline): SGHTA, FQGNSA. After removal of 4 bases from V and 4 bases from J, the junction contained 7 bases not matched to a gene. The CDR3 has 15 amino acids. The CDR3 region is CASSSGQGRIYGYTF. The CDR3 region has the DNA TGTGCCAGCAGCTCAGGACAGGGGCGAATCTATGGCTACACCTTC.

The rearrangement links TRBV6-5 to TRBJ1-5, with a weak D call TRBD1 (5 bases). The CDR3 is 13 residues long. V was pared by 2 bases and J by 8 bases, with 10 bases between. Germline-derived CDR1 and CDR2 are MNHEY and SVGAGI. The CDR3, as DNA: TGTGCCAGCAGTTACGTGGGGGGGAAGCCCCAGCATTTT. Protein: CASSYVGGKPQHF.

This chain uses TRBV5-1 with TRBJ2-5; 10 bases fit TRBD1. Germline CDR1 and CDR2: SGHRS and YFSETQ. With V trimmed by 5 bases and J by 2 bases, 9 bases remained unmatched. This CDR3 region has 16 residues. The CDR3 spells CASRSQTGGLQETQYF. Written as DNA, the CDR3 is TGCGCCAGCAGATCACAGACAGGGGGCCTGCAAGAGACCCAGTACTTC. The full variable domain, completed using reference TRBV5-1 and TRBJ2-5, is KAGVTQTPRYLIKTRGQQVTLSCSPISGHRSVSWYQQTPGQGLQFLFEYFSETQRNKGNFPGRFSGRQFSNSRSEMNVSTLELGDSALYLCASRSQTGGLQETQYFGPGTRLLVL.

The V gene is TRBV29-1, the J gene TRBJ1-3; D call uncertain. CDR3 size: 14 residues. V shed 3 bases and J shed 9 bases, with 18 bases lying between them. From germline, CDR1 is SQVTM and CDR2 ANQGSEA. In DNA, the CDR3 is TGCAGCGTTGATTTGGGCAGTGGTCCTGGCACCATATATTTT. This encodes CSVDLGSGPGTIYF.

The genes are TRBV6-2 or TRBV6-3 and TRBJ1-6; D perhaps matches TRBD1 (6 bases). CDR1 and CDR2 (germline): MNHEY, SVGEGT. V lost 5 bases and J lost 0, with 8 bases in between. The CDR3 sequence is 15 residues long. As DNA, the CDR3 is TGTGCCAGCAGTGACAGGAGCTCCTATAATTCACCCCTCCACTTT. It is translated as CASSDRSSYNSPLHF.

The J gene is TRBJ1-2, the V gene TRBV19, with 9 bases identical to TRBD1. The ends lost 3 bases at V and 5 bases at J; junction bases unmatched: 7. This CDR3 comprises 15 residues. The germline gives CDR1 LNHDA, CDR2 SQIVND (reference sequence). In DNA, the CDR3 is TGTGCCAGTAGTATCGGACAGGGGTTTAGGTATGGCTACACCTTC. It specifies CASSIGQGFRYGYTF.

V usage is TRBV28 and J usage is TRBJ1-1, with TRBD1 identical over 8 bases. Trimming cost V 3 bases and J 5 bases; bases outside gene matches: 5. The CDR3 sequence is 14 residues long. CDR1 and CDR2 (germline): MDHEN, SYDVKM. The CDR3 spells CASSFQGAGTEAFF. The CDR3 DNA follows: TGTGCCAGCAGTTTTCAGGGGGCCGGGACTGAAGCTTTCTTT.